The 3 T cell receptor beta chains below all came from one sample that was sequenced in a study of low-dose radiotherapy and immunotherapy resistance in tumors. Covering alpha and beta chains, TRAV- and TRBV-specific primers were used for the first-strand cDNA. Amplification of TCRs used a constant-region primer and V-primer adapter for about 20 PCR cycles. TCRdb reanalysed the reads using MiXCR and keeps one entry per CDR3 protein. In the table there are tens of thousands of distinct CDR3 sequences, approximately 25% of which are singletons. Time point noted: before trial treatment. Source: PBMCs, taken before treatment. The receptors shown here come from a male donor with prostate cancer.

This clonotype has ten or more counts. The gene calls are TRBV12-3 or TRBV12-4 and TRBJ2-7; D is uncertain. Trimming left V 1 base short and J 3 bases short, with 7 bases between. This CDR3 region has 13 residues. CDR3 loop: CASSLGQSYEQYF. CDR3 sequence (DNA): TGTGCCAGCAGTTTAGGGCAAAGCTACGAGCAGTACTTC.

The CDR3 DNA sequence: TGTGCCAGCAGCCAGCGACAGGGCTACCAGCCCCAGCATTTT. It codes for CASSQRQGYQPQHF. The chain carries TRBV10-3 and TRBJ1-5; TRBD1 matches at 7 bases. The length of the CDR3 is 14 residues. With 10 bases clipped from V and 7 bases from J, the junction kept 13 bases outside the gene matches. Germline lookup yields CDR1 ENHRY and CDR2 SYGVKD.

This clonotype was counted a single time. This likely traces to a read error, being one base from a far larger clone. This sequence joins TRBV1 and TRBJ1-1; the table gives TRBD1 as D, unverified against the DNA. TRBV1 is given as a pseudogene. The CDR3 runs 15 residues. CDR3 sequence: CASSPTGQGVTDAFF. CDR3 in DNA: TGCGCCAGCAGCCCTACGGGACAGGGAGTCACTGATGCTTTCTTT.